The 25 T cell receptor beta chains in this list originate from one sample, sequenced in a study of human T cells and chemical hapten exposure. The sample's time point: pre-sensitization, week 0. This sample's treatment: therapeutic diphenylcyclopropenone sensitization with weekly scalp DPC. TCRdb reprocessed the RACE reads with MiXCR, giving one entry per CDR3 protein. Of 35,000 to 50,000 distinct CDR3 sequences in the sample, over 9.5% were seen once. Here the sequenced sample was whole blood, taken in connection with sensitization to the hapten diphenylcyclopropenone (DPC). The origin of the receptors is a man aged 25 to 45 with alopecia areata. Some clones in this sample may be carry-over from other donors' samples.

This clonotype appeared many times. CDR3 DNA: TGTGCCAGCAGCTTAAGCCCTAGCGGTAGCACAGATACGCAGTATTTT. Protein: CASSLSPSGSTDTQYF. The chain links TRBV7-6 to TRBJ2-3; 7 positions match TRBD2. The V gene end was trimmed by 2 bases and the J gene end by 0 bases; junction bases not matched to a gene: 5. The CDR3 runs 16 residues. The germline V gene encodes CDR1 SGHVS and CDR2 FNYEAQ. The full variable domain, with the rest looked up from reference TRBV7-6 and TRBJ2-3, is GAGVSQSPRYKVTKRGQDVALRCDPISGHVSLYWYRQALGQGPEFLTYFNYEAQQDKSGLPNDRFSAERPEGSISTLTIQRTEQRDSAMYRCASSLSPSGSTDTQYFGPGTRLTVL.

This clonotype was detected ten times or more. The CDR3 DNA reads as TGTGCCAGCAGTTCAATTAGGACACCCTACGAGCAGTACGTC. This codes for CASSSIRTPYEQYV. J is TRBJ2-7 and V is TRBV28, with D maybe TRBD1 (5 bases). The CDR3 has 14 residues. Germline V gives CDR1 MDHEN, CDR2 SYDVKM. V was shortened by 4 bases and J by 2 bases, with 12 bases between the two germline ends.

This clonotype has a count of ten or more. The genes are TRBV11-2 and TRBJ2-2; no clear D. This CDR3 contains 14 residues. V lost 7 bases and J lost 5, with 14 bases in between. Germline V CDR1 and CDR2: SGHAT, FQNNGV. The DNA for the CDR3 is TGTGCCAGCAAACTTACCCGGAGAACCGGGGAGCTGTTTTTT. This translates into CASKLTRRTGELFF.

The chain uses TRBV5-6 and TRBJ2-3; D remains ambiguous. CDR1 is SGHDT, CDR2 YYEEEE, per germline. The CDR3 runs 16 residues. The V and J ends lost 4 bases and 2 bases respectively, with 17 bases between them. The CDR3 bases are TGTGCCAGCAGCCTTCTAAGGCGTGAGGACACAGATACGCAGTATTTT. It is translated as CASSLLRREDTDTQYF.

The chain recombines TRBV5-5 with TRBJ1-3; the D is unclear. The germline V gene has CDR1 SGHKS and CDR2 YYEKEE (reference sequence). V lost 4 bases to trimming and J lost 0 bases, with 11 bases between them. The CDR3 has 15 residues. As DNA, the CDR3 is TGTGCCAGCAGCCTTTCAGCAAGCTCTGGAAACACCATATATTTT. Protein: CASSLSASSGNTIYF. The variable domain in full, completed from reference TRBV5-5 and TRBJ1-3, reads DAGVTQSPTHLIKTRGQQVTLRCSPISGHKSVSWYQQVLGQGPQFIFQYYEKEERGRGNFPDRFSARQFPNYSSELNVNALLLGDSALYLCASSLSASSGNTIYFGEGSWLTVV.

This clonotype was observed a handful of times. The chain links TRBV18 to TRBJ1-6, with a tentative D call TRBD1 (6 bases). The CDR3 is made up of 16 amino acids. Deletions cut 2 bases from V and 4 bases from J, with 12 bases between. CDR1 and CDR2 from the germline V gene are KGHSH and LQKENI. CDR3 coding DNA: TGTGCCAGCTCACCATCTCTGGGGGCGTATAATTCACCCCTCCACTTT. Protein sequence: CASSPSLGAYNSPLHF.

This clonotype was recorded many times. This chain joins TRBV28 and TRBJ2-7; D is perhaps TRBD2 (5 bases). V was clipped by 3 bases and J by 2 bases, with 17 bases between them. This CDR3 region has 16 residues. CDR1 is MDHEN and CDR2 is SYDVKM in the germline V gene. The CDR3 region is CASSFRVRGMAYEQYF. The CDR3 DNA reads TGTGCCAGCAGTTTCCGGGTGCGAGGGATGGCCTACGAGCAGTACTTC.

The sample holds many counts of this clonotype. The chain's CDR3 is CASREMTDNEKLFF. CDR3 sequence (DNA): TGTGCCAGCAGGGAGATGACAGACAATGAAAAACTGTTTTTT. The V call is TRBV28, the J call TRBJ1-4; a weak D match, TRBD1 (5 bases). The CDR3 sequence is 14 residues long. CDR1 and CDR2 (germline): MDHEN, SYDVKM. Deletions cut 6 bases from V and 5 bases from J, with 13 bases between.

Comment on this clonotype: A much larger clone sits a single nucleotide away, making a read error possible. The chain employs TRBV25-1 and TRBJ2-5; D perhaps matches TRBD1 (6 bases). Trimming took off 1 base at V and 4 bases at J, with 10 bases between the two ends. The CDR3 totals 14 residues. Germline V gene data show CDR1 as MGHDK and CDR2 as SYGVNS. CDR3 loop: CASSESGAPETQYF. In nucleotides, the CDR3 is TGTGCCAGCAGTGAATCAGGGGCCCCAGAGACCCAGTACTTC.

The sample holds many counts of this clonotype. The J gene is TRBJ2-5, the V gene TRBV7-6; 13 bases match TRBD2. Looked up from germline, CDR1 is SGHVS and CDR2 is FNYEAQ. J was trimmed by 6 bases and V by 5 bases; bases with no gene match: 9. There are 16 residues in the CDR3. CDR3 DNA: TGTGCCAGCAGCCCAGAAAGGACTAGCGGGAGTAAGACCCAGTACTTC. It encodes CASSPERTSGSKTQYF.

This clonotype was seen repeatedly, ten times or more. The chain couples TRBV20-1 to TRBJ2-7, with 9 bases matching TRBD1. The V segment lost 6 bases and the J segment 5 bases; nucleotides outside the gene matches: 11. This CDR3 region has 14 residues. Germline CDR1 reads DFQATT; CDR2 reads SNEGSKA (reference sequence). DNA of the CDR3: TGCAGTGCGAAACCCGGGACAGGGTTCCACGAGCAGTACTTC. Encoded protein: CSAKPGTGFHEQYF.

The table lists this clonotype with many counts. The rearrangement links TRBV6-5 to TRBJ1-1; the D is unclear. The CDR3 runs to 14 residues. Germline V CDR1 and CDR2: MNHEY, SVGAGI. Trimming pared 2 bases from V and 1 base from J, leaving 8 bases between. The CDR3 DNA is TGTGCCAGCAGTTACCTTCAGAAGAACACTGAAGCTTTCTTT. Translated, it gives CASSYLQKNTEAFF.

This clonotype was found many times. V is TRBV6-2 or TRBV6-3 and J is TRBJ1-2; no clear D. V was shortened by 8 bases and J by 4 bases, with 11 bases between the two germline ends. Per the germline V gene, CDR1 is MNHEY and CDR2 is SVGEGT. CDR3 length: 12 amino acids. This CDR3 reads CASQGPLYGYTF. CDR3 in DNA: TGTGCCAGCCAAGGCCCCCTCTATGGCTACACCTTC.

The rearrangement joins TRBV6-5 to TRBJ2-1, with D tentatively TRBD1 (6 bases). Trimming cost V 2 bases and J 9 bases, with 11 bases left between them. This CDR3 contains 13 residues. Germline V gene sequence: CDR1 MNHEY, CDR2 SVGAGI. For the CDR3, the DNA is TGTGCCAGCAGTTACCAGGGACATCTTGAGCAGTTCTTC. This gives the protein CASSYQGHLEQFF.

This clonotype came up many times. The CDR3 DNA sequence: TGTGCCAGCAGTTTGGGTCTAGGGGGGAGTGGGGCCGAGCAGTACGTC. This gives the protein CASSLGLGGSGAEQYV. V and J are TRBV28 and TRBJ2-7; possibly TRBD1 or TRBD2 for D (6 bases each). Germline CDR1 and CDR2: MDHEN and SYDVKM. The germline V and J ends were trimmed by 3 bases and 6 bases, with 21 bases remaining between them. The CDR3 has 16 amino acids.

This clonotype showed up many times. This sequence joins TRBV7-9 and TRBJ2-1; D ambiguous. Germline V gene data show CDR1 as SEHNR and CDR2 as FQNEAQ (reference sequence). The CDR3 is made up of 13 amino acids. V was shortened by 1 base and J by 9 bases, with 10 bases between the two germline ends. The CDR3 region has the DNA TGTGCCAGCAGCTTAGTCTCCGGCGGTGAGCAGTTCTTC. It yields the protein CASSLVSGGEQFF.

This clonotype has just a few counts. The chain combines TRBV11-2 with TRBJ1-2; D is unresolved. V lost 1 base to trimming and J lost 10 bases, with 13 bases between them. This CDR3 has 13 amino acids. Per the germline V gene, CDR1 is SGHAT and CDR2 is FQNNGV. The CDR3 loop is CASSLGSGFPYTF. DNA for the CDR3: TGTGCCAGCAGCTTAGGTTCCGGGTTCCCCTACACCTTC.

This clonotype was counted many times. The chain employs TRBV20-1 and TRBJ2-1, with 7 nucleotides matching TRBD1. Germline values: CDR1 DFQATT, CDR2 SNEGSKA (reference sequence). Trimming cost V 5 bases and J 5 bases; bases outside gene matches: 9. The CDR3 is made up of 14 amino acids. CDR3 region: CSAPPGQSNNEQFF. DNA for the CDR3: TGCAGTGCTCCACCGGGACAGTCTAACAATGAGCAGTTCTTC.

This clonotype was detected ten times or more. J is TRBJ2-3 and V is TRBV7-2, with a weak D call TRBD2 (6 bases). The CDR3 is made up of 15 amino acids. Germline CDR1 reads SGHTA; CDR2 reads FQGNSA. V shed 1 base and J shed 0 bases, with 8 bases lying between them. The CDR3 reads CASSLGGLSTDTQYF. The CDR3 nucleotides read TGTGCCAGCAGCTTAGGGGGACTCAGCACAGATACGCAGTATTTT.

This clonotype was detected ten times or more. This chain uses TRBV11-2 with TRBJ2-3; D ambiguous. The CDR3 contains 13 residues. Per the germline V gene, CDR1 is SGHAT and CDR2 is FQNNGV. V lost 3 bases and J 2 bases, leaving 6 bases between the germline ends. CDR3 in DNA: TGTGCCAGCAGCTTCGACGTCACAGATACGCAGTATTTT. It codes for CASSFDVTDTQYF.

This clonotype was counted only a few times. This CDR3 reads CSGTGNYGYTF. CDR3 sequence (DNA): TGCAGTGGGACAGGAAACTATGGCTACACCTTC. The rearrangement joins TRBV20-1 to TRBJ1-2, with 7 bases aligning to TRBD1. After removal of 7 bases from V and 2 bases from J, the junction contained 1 base not matched to a gene. Germline lookup yields CDR1 DFQATT and CDR2 SNEGSKA (reference sequence). CDR3 size: 11 residues.

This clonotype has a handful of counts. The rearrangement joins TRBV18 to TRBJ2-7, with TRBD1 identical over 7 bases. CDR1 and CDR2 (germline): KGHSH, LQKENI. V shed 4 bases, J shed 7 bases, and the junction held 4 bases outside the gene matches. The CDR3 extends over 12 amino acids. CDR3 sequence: CASSQGASEQYF. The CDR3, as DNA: TGTGCCAGCTCACAGGGGGCGAGTGAGCAGTACTTC.

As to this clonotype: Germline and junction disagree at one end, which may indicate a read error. CDR3 amino acids: CVSTKTGANYGYTF. CDR3 in DNA: TGTGTCAGCACCAAGACAGGGGCTAACTATGGCTACACCTTC. The V call is TRBV6-1, the J call TRBJ1-2; 8 nucleotides align to TRBD1. Germline CDR1 MNHNS, CDR2 SASEGT. The CDR3 totals 14 residues.

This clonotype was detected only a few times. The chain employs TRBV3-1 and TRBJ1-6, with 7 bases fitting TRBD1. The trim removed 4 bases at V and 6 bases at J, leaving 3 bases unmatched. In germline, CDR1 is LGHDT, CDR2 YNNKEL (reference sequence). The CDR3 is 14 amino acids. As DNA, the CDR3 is TGTGCCAGCAGCCGGGACAGTCGTAATTCACCCCTCCACTTT. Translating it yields CASSRDSRNSPLHF.

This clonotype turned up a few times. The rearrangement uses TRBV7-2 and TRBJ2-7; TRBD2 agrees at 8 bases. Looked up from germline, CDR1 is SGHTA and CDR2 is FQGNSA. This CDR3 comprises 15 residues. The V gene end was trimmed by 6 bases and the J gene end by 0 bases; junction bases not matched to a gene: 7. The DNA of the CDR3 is TGTGCCAGCAGTCGCACTAGCGGTAGCTCCTACGAGCAGTACGTC. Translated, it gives CASSRTSGSSYEQYV.